This T cell receptor beta chain was captured by sequencing in a study of T cells in Graves' hyperthyroidism and ophthalmopathy. The TCR beta CDR3 regions underwent amplification using RNA transcripts as the source. TCR CDR3 underwent first-round RT-PCR with the HTBI primer set. One entry per CDR3 protein results from TCRdb running MiXCR on the multiplex PCR reads. The table lists roughly 350,000 distinct CDR3 sequences, around 13% of them singletons, with 34% in the top ten. Individuals with ophthalmopathy presented a Clinical Activity Score of at least 3, a NOSPECS grade of at least 4 and a duration under 3 months. Exclusion criteria comprised uncontrolled infection, other autoimmune disease, pregnancy or lactation. Germline CDR1 reads SEHNR; CDR2 reads FQNEAQ (reference sequence). V dropped 5 bases and J dropped 8; count of bases not matched to a gene: 8. The CDR3 length is 15 residues. This clonotype was seen many times. What it recognizes is unknown.

Study-level results: Stable hyperthyroidism was told apart from ophthalmopathy by a model built on 13 V-J features. Most expanded thyroid clonotypes above 0.001 also appeared in blood.

This sequence joins TRBV7-9 and TRBJ2-1; 11 bases are a match to TRBD2. Sequencing used blood. The TCR sequence derives from a woman between 40 and 55 years old with Graves' ophthalmopathy. The CDR3 spells CASSILAGVLHEQFF. The DNA of the CDR3 is TGTGCCAGCAGCATACTAGCGGGAGTATTGCATGAGCAGTTCTTC. Together with reference TRBV7-9 and TRBJ2-1, the CDR3 gives the full variable domain: DTGVSQNPRHKITKRGQNVTFRCDPISEHNRLYWYRQTLGQGPEFLTYFQNEAQLEKSRLLSDRFSAERPKGSFSTLEIQRTEQGDSAMYLCASSILAGVLHEQFFGPGTRLTVL.